This section outlines one T cell receptor (beta chain) sequence together with its context. The record originates from a study of T and B cells in COVID-19 patients. Study-wide background: The recovered cohort's median age was 34 years, versus 65 to 80 years in active infection.

From blood, roughly 250-500 ng of genomic DNA served as TRB template. BIOMED2 TRB-A/B primer pools were used in multiplex TRB PCR. TCRdb reanalysed the multiplex PCR reads using MiXCR and keeps one entry per CDR3 protein. The sample shows roughly 13,000 distinct CDR3 sequences, 25% to 30% of them seen only once. The receptor's source is a human donor who had recovered from COVID-19. The sample comprised blood.

CDR3 amino acids: CASSLSRGMDRLGEINEQFF. CDR3 sequence (DNA): TGCGCCAGCAGCTTGTCTCGGGGGATGGACAGGCTAGGGGAGATCAATGAGCAGTTCTTC. This sequence joins TRBV5-1 and TRBJ2-1; TRBD1 is a possible D gene (7 bases). Germline loops: CDR1 SGHRS, CDR2 YFSETQ. Trimming stripped 1 base from V and 6 bases from J, with 29 bases between. The CDR3 is 20 amino acids.